This TCR beta chain is from a study of shared clonotypes between healthy human individuals. Whole-study results and caveats: Against clonotypes common to all four donors, non-shared ones had lower generation probabilities. On the whole, naive subsets had larger estimated richness than memory subsets had.

Repertoires were generated with immunoSEQ multiplex PCR, while TCRdb's copy carries only in-frame clones and drops some. Here the sample spans hundreds of thousands of clones, almost 97% being singletons. Germline V gene data show CDR1 as SGHRS and CDR2 as YFSETQ. V gave up 0 bases and J gave up 7 bases, with 14 bases separating them. The CDR3 covers 15 residues. As concerns this clone: What it binds is not known.

Sequenced input: naive CD4+ T cells sorted from blood. Described subset: CD45RA+ positively selected. The receptor's source is a woman in her twenties or thirties in good health. The chain is built from TRBV5-1 and TRBJ2-1, with no clear D. Here the CDR3 reads CASSLAALVANEQFF. The CDR3 nucleotides are TGCGCCAGCAGCTTGGCCGCTCTAGTGGCTAATGAGCAGTTCTTC.